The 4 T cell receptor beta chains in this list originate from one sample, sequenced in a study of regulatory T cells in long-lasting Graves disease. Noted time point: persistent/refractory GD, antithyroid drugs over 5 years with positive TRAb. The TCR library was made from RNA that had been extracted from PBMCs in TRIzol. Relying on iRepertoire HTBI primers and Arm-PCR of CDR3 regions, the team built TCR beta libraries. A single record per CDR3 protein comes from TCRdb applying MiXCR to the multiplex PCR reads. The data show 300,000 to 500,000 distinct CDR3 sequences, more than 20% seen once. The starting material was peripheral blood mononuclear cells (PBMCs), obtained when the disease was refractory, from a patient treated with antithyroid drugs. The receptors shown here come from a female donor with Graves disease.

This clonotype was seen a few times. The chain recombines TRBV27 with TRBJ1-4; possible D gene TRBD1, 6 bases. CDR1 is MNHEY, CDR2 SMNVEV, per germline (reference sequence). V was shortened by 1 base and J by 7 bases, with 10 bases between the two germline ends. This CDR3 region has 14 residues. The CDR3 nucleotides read TGTGCCAGCAGTTTATGGGGGGCGGGTGAAAAACTGTTTTTT. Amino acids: CASSLWGAGEKLFF.

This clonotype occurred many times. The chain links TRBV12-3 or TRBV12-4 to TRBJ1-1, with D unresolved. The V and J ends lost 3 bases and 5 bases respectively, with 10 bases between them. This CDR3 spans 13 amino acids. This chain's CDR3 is CASSFEVGTEAFF. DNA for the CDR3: TGTGCCAGCAGTTTTGAAGTCGGGACTGAAGCTTTCTTT.

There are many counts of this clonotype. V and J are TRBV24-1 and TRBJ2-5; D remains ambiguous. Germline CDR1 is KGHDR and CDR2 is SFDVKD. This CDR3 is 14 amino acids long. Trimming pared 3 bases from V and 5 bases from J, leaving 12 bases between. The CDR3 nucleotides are TGTGCCACCAGTGATCCCGGGCTCGGGGAGACCCAGTACTTC. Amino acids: CATSDPGLGETQYF.

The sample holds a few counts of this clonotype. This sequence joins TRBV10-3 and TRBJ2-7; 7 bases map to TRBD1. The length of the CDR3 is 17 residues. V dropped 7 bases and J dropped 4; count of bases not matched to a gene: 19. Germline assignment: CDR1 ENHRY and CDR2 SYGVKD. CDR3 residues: CAIMEGRGGDNGYEQYF. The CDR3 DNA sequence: TGTGCCATCATGGAAGGTCGAGGGGGCGATAATGGGTACGAGCAGTACTTC.